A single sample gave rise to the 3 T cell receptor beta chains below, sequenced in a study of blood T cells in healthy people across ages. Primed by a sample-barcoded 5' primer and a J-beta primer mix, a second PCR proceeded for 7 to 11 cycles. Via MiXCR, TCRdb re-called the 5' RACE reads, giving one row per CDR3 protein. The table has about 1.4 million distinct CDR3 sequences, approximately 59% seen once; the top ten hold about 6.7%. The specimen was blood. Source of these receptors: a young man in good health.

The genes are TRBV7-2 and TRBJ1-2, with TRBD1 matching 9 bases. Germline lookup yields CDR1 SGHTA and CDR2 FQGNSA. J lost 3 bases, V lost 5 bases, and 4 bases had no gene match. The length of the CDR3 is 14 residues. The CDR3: CASSIGTGHYGYTF. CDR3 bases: TGTGCCAGCAGCATCGGGACAGGGCACTATGGCTACACCTTC. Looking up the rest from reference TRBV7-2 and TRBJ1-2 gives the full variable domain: GAGVSQSPSNKVTEKGKDVELRCDPISGHTALYWYRQSLGQGLEFLIYFQGNSAPDKSGLPSDRFSAERTGGSVSTLTIQRTQQEDSAVYLCASSIGTGHYGYTFGSGTRLTVV.

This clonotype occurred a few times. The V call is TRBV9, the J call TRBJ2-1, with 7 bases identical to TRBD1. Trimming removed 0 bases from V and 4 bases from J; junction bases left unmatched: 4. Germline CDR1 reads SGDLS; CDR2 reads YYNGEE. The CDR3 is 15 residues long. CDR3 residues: CASSVVWTGYNEQFF. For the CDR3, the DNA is TGTGCCAGCAGCGTAGTATGGACAGGATACAATGAGCAGTTCTTC.

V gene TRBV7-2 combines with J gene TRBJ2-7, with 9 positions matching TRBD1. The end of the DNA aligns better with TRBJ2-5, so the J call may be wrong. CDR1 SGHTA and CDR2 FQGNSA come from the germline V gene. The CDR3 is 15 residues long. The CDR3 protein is CASSSTGGGQSTQYF. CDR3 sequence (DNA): TGTGCCAGCAGCTCGACAGGGGGGGGACAATCGACCCAGTACTTC.